These T cell receptor beta chains were read from a single sample in a study of blood T cell repertoires in COVID-19. The assay was immunoSEQ multiplex PCR, and TCRdb's table has in-frame clones only and misses some. This table holds 300,000 to 400,000 clones, roughly 87% found once. Sequences were obtained from peripheral blood. Receptors originate from a man aged 50 or older with active or convalescent COVID-19. Each CDR3 is given with its conserved first and last residue. D genes are given only for firm matches. Size is omitted from some rows. Given values are once, few, many or a class for expanded clones.

TRBD1	TRBJ2-5	-	TRBV18	TGTGCCAGCTCACCACAGGACAGGGTGATCGAGACCCAGTACTTC	CASSPQDRVIETQYF
TRBD2	TRBJ2-1	-	TRBV7-2	TGTGCCAGCAGCCCGAGGACTAGCGGAGAGATCAATGAGCAGTTCTTC	CASSPRTSGEINEQFF
-	TRBJ1-4	-	TRBV23-1	TGCGCCAGCAGTCAACCCCCGGACAGTCAAACTAATGAAAAACTGTTTTTT	CASSQPPDSQTNEKLFF
TRBD2	TRBJ2-3	-	TRBV2	TGTGCCAGCCGTAGCGGGAGGCTCACCTGGCGAACAGATACGCAGTATTTT	CASRSGRLTWRTDTQYF
TRBD1	TRBJ1-4	-	TRBV15	TGTGCCACCAGCAGAGATCGTTTGGACAGGGTTTCCCTAGCAACTAATGAAAAACTGTTTTTT	CATSRDRLDRVSLATNEKLFF
-	TRBJ2-7	few	TRBV27	TGTGCCAGCAGTTTTATTACAGGTTACGAGCAGTACTTC	CASSFITGYEQYF
-	TRBJ1-3	-	TRBV11-2	TGTGCCAGCAGCTTACCAGGGGCGCAAGGAAACACCATATATTTT	CASSLPGAQGNTIYF
-	TRBJ1-2	-	TRBV3-1/TRBV3-2	TGTGCCAGCAGCCAAGAGAACAGGGACTATGGCTACACCTTC	CASSQENRDYGYTF
TRBD1	TRBJ2-7	-	TRBV6-5	TGTGCCAGCAGTTACTCGGGGACAGGGGAATACGAGCAGTACTTC	CASSYSGTGEYEQYF
TRBD1	TRBJ1-1	-	TRBV5-1	TGCGCCAGCAGCTTGGGACAGGGTGCAATGAACACTGAAGCTTTCTTT	CASSLGQGAMNTEAFF
-	TRBJ1-5	-	TRBV14	TGTGCCAGCAGCCCAGGGTGGGATCAGCCCCAGCATTTT	CASSPGWDQPQHF
TRBD2	TRBJ2-7	-	TRBV7-6	TGTGCCAGCAGCTTAGTCTTGGATAGCGGGCCGAGTCCCATCGAGCAGTACTTC	CASSLVLDSGPSPIEQYF
TRBD1	TRBJ1-2	-	TRBV10-2	TGCGCCAGCAGTGCGGGACAGGGGGCGAGGGGCTACACCTTC	CASSAGQGARGYTF
-	TRBJ1-2	-	TRBV19	TGTGCCAGTAGAGGTGGAACAGGGAGAAACTATGGCTACACCTTC	CASRGGTGRNYGYTF
TRBD2	TRBJ2-3	-	TRBV7-3	TGTGCCAGCAGCCGACTAGCGGGAACGGATACGCAGTATTTT	CASSRLAGTDTQYF
TRBD2	TRBJ2-1	-	TRBV9	TGTGCCAGCACCCGGACTAGCGGGGCTTACAATGAGCAGTTCTTC	CASTRTSGAYNEQFF
TRBD2	TRBJ2-1	-	TRBV5-1	TGCGCCAGCAGCCCGCCCGTGGGTTCTTTGCGGGGGGCAGATGAGCAGTTCTTC	CASSPPVGSLRGADEQFF
TRBD2	TRBJ2-1	-	TRBV5-4	TGTGCCAGCAGCTCCCGGGGGGGCGGTAGTGAGCAGTTCTTC	CASSSRGGGSEQFF
TRBD2	TRBJ2-1	-	TRBV19	TGTGCCAGTAGTACCTCTAGCGGGAGTGAGCAGTTCTTC	CASSTSSGSEQFF
-	TRBJ1-2	-	TRBV6-5	TGTGCCAGCAGTCGGTCTGCCCGGGACTATGGCTACACCTTC	CASSRSARDYGYTF
-	TRBJ1-1	once	TRBV6-1	TGTGCCAGCAGTGAACAGTCGAACACTGAAGCTTTCTTT	CASSEQSNTEAFF
-	TRBJ2-4	-	TRBV7-8	TGTGCCAGCAGCTCTAGAGGGACAAGAGAAGCCAAAAACATTCAGTACTTC	CASSSRGTREAKNIQYF
-	TRBJ2-1	-	TRBV5-6	TGTGCCAGCAGCCCTGACAGAAACTACAATGAGCAGTTCTTC	CASSPDRNYNEQFF
TRBD2	TRBJ2-1	-	TRBV13	TGTGCCAGCAGCGCCATGGATCGGACTAGCCAAAATATCATGAGCTCCTACAATGAGCAGTTCTTC	CASSAMDRTSQNIMSSYNEQFF
TRBD1	TRBJ1-1	-	TRBV18	TGTGCCAGCTCACCCGCTCCGGGGACAGGGGGCCGCGCTTTCTTT	CASSPAPGTGGRAFF
-	TRBJ1-4	-	TRBV5-1	TGCGCCAGCAGGGGAGCAACTAATGAAAAACTGTTTTTT	CASRGATNEKLFF
TRBD1	TRBJ1-4	-	TRBV30	TGTGCCTGGAGTGCACAACAACCGGGACAGGACGAAAAACTGTTTTTT	CAWSAQQPGQDEKLFF
-	TRBJ2-7	-	TRBV6-5	TGTGCCAGCAGTCAGGGAACCTCCTACGAGCAGTACTTC	CASSQGTSYEQYF
-	TRBJ2-7	-	TRBV28	TGTGCCAGCAGTTGGGGGGGGCGCTTCGACGAGCAGTACTTC	CASSWGGRFDEQYF
-	TRBJ2-5	-	TRBV5-1	TGCGCCAGCAGCTTGGCCGCCAGCCAAGAGACCCAGTACTTC	CASSLAASQETQYF
-	TRBJ1-5	-	TRBV12-3/TRBV12-4	TGTGCCAGCAGTTTATCGAGAAATCAGCCCCAGCATTTT	CASSLSRNQPQHF